A selection of T cell receptor beta chains follows, all from one sample in a study of blood T cell repertoires in COVID-19. The data were produced by immunoSEQ multiplex PCR, yet TCRdb's version contains in-frame clones alone and is incomplete. The data show over 150,000 clones, with roughly 90% seen just once and 0.5% to 0.6% held by the top ten. The specimen sequenced was peripheral blood. These receptors were taken from a man in his fifties with acute or convalescent COVID-19. Both conserved end residues are part of each CDR3.

V	J	CDR3
TRBV6-2/TRBV6-3	TRBJ1-1	CASSFIDRGTEAFF
TRBV19	TRBJ1-2	CAVSRGFNYGYTF
TRBV11-2	TRBJ2-3	CASSPRFRTDTQYF
TRBV7-9	TRBJ2-3	CASRYTESTDTQYF
TRBV24-1	TRBJ1-2	CATSETGNYGYTF
TRBV28	TRBJ1-5	CASSSQGAQPQHF
TRBV10-1	TRBJ1-1	CASSESGTGRTEAFF
TRBV9	TRBJ2-2	CASSVAGPANTGELFF
TRBV6-5	TRBJ2-5	CASSYSAGETQYF
TRBV7-9	TRBJ1-6	CASSQQGGQNSPLHF
TRBV2	TRBJ1-3	CASSDVRVAGNTIYF
TRBV2	TRBJ2-1	CASSGGNPIPNEQFF
TRBV27	TRBJ1-6	CASSPTDRGSSPLHF
TRBV28	TRBJ1-2	CASIRQGYYGYTF
TRBV27	TRBJ2-3	CASSRDSDPGTQYF
TRBV9	TRBJ2-5	CASSVGHGQETQYF
TRBV11-2	TRBJ2-3	CASSLERRDTQYF
TRBV18	TRBJ1-3	CASSLNQRDSGNTIYF
TRBV20-1	TRBJ2-3	CSASLQGTGTDTQYF
TRBV5-5	TRBJ1-2	CASSFFQGMDGYTF
TRBV6-5	TRBJ2-1	CASSYVAGGVDEQFF
TRBV6-6	TRBJ1-2	CASSLPGQVGYGYTF
TRBV9	TRBJ2-2	CASSVVPGLAGELFF
TRBV28	TRBJ1-6	CASSLPNSPLHF
TRBV6-4	TRBJ2-1	CASSALAGYNEQFF
TRBV28	TRBJ1-2	CASRTWGGSGYTF
TRBV5-1	TRBJ1-1	CASSFDRKGTEAFF
TRBV28	TRBJ2-1	CASSLAGGRSYNEQFF
TRBV19	TRBJ2-6	CASSIGHSGANVLTF
TRBV7-9	TRBJ1-5	CASSPGTGNYNQPQHF
TRBV18	TRBJ2-2	CASSPFRELNTGELFF
TRBV7-3	TRBJ2-6	CASSLRSGVGANVLTF
TRBV6-5	TRBJ2-3	CASRARGDTDTQYF
TRBV5-1	TRBJ1-1	CASSLVQDYTEAFF
TRBV14	TRBJ1-2	CASSAGYGYTF
TRBV7-2	TRBJ1-4	CASSQFNRDTTAEKLFF
TRBV11-2	TRBJ2-2	CASNPRGNTGELFF
TRBV6-1	TRBJ1-6	CASSDIGGNYNSPLHF
TRBV30	TRBJ2-2	CACTGTGFTGELFF
TRBV28	TRBJ1-6	CASHFQGLRDSPLHF
TRBV2	TRBJ2-3	CASSRLSGRSADTQYF
TRBV5-5	TRBJ1-2	CASSSPPGRGANYGYTF
TRBV5-1	TRBJ2-7	CASNPQVWQSYEQYF
TRBV5-4	TRBJ1-1	CASSRGGASNTEAFF
TRBV5-1	TRBJ1-5	CASSFRGGQPQHF
TRBV7-8	TRBJ1-6	CASSLVGRNSPLHF
TRBV5-5	TRBJ2-2	CASTPQYYNTGELFF
TRBV6-5	TRBJ1-1	CASSYILNTEAFF
TRBV28	TRBJ2-6	CASSIYSSGANVLTF
TRBV29-1	TRBJ1-1	CSAGTQGVSTEAFF
TRBV7-9	TRBJ1-5	CASSSGAGQPQHF
TRBV24-1	TRBJ2-2	CATSDPSSGKYTGELFF
TRBV7-9	TRBJ2-7	CASSSTGRLGYEQYF